This T cell receptor (beta chain) emerged from a study of long-term antiretroviral therapy in people with HIV. Running of the v3.0 immunoSEQ assay took place at survey level. Using immunoSEQ multiplex PCR, the repertoire was profiled, and TCRdb retains in-frame clones only, with some absent. Seen here are tens of thousands of clones, roughly 86% observed once, and the top ten hold approximately 5%. Each donor had at least one pre-ART and at least two post-ART PBMC samples. It was in the United States that all participants with HIV were treated. Trimming cost V 6 bases and J 2 bases, with 19 bases left between them. Per germline, CDR1 MGHDK and CDR2 SYGVNS. The CDR3 is 16 amino acids.

This receptor was taken from a woman between 50 and 59 years old with HIV. The input for sequencing was unsorted PBMCs, taken 0.1 years before starting antiretroviral therapy. The chain uses TRBV25-1 and TRBJ2-5; D possibly uses TRBD1 or TRBD2 (5 bases each). The CDR3 loop is CASSSMGRQIQETQYF. The CDR3 DNA reads as TGTGCCAGCAGCTCCATGGGGAGACAGATACAAGAGACCCAGTACTTC. Looking up the rest from reference TRBV25-1 and TRBJ2-5 gives the full variable domain: EADIYQTPRYLVIGTGKKITLECSQTMGHDKMYWYQQDPGMELHLIHYSYGVNSTEKGDLSSESTVSRIRTEHFPLTLESARPSHTSQYLCASSSMGRQIQETQYFGPGTRLLVL.